The 6 T cell receptor beta chains below all came from one sample that was sequenced in a study of blood T cell repertoires in COVID-19. Sequencing used immunoSEQ multiplex PCR; TCRdb keeps in-frame clones, though not all of them. The data hold some 170,000 clones, with over 75% observed a single time. The sequenced material came from PBMCs or T cells enriched from blood (not recorded which). The receptors shown here come from a human donor with acute COVID-19. The donor label of this sample is uncertain.

This clone was observed a single time. This chain joins TRBV4-2 and TRBJ2-1; tentative D call: TRBD1 (5 bases). Looked up from germline, CDR1 is LGHNA and CDR2 is YNFKEQ. This CDR3 spans 11 amino acids. V lost 8 bases, J lost 9 bases, and 11 bases lay in between. CDR3 coding DNA: TGTGCCAGCCATTCTAGGGGTGAGCAGTTCTTC. Amino acids: CASHSRGEQFF.

The chain links TRBV18 to TRBJ1-1, with 8 nucleotides matching TRBD1. J lost 10 bases, V lost 3 bases, and 10 bases had no gene match. CDR1 and CDR2 (germline): KGHSH, LQKENI. This CDR3 contains 14 residues. Written as DNA, the CDR3 is TGTGCCAGCTCACCCCAGGGACAGGTCTTAGGAGCTTTCTTT. Protein: CASSPQGQVLGAFF.

The chain is built from TRBV10-3 and TRBJ1-6; the match to TRBD1 covers 8 bases. This CDR3 has 14 residues. CDR1 is ENHRY and CDR2 is SYGVKD in the germline V gene. Trimming removed 7 bases from V and 6 bases from J; junction bases left unmatched: 5. This chain's CDR3 is CAITSGQGNSPLHF. For the CDR3, the DNA is TGTGCCATCACCTCCGGACAGGGTAATTCACCCCTCCACTTT.

The chain employs TRBV13 and TRBJ1-1, with 9 bases that match TRBD1. The CDR3 runs to 18 residues. Unmatched junction bases numbered 16, after V lost 5 bases and J lost 3 bases. Per germline, CDR1 PRHDT and CDR2 FYEKMQ (reference sequence). The CDR3 DNA follows: TGTGCCAGCAGCGGGTCCGGGACAGGGTATCAAAGGGACACTGAAGCTTTCTTT. It is translated as CASSGSGTGYQRDTEAFF. Based on the CDR3 plus reference TRBV13 and TRBJ1-1, the full variable domain is AAGVIQSPRHLIKEKRETATLKCYPIPRHDTVYWYQQGPGQDPQFLISFYEKMQSDKGSIPDRFSAQQFSDYHSELNMSSLELGDSALYFCASSGSGTGYQRDTEAFFGQGTRLTVV.

The V gene is TRBV28, the J gene TRBJ2-7, with TRBD1 matching 7 bases. After removal of 6 bases from V and 2 bases from J, the junction contained 10 bases not matched to a gene. The CDR3 consists of 15 residues. CDR1 MDHEN and CDR2 SYDVKM come from the germline V gene. CDR3: CASRKRGHVTYEQYF. CDR3 DNA sequence: TGTGCCAGCAGGAAAAGGGGGCATGTCACCTACGAGCAGTACTTC.

This chain joins TRBV7-8 and TRBJ2-7, with D maybe TRBD2 (5 bases). This CDR3 spans 15 amino acids. The germline V gene encodes CDR1 SGHVS and CDR2 FQNEAQ. V lost 5 bases and J lost 0, with 14 bases in between. CDR3 bases: TGTGCCAGCAGCGCCGGGGTAATTAGCTCCTACGAGCAGTACTTC. Its protein is CASSAGVISSYEQYF.